The rows below give T cell receptor beta chains drawn from one sample of a study of cytomegalovirus exposure and HLA in healthy donors. Profiling relied on immunoSEQ multiplex PCR, and the TCRdb table lists in-frame clones only, not all of them. This table holds 130,000 to 150,000 clones. Sequencing was carried out using PBMCs. The source is a woman aged 50 to 65 in good health and CMV-seronegative. Both conserved end residues are part of each CDR3. The D gene is left open where the match is weak.

TRBJ2-1	TRBV28	TRBD2	CASRSRTSGIYNEQFF	TGTGCCAGCAGGAGTCGGACTAGCGGGATTTACAATGAGCAGTTCTTC
TRBJ2-3	TRBV30	TRBD2	CAWSTGRGGDTQYF	TGTGCCTGGAGCACCGGGCGGGGGGGCGATACGCAGTATTTT
TRBJ2-7	TRBV7-6	TRBD1	CASSLRQGEQYF	TGTGCCAGCAGCCTTCGACAGGGCGAGCAGTACTTC
TRBJ2-7	TRBV7-2	NA	CASSYPREDTYEQYF	TGTGCCAGCAGCTACCCCAGGGAGGATACCTACGAGCAGTACTTC
TRBJ1-1	TRBV4-2	NA	CASSRLSEGARTEAFF	TGTGCCAGCAGCCGTCTGAGCGAAGGGGCGCGGACTGAAGCTTTCTTT
TRBJ2-3	TRBV5-1	TRBD2	CASSERGAQVGTDTQYF	TGCGCCAGCAGCGAGCGGGGGGCCCAGGTGGGCACAGATACGCAGTATTTT
TRBJ1-2	TRBV9	NA	CASSGRQSTGYGYTF	TGTGCCAGCAGCGGGAGACAGAGCACGGGCTATGGCTACACCTTC
TRBJ2-1	TRBV4-3	TRBD2	CASSFSGRAYNEQFF	TGCGCCAGCAGCTTTAGCGGGAGGGCCTACAATGAGCAGTTCTTC
TRBJ1-3	TRBV27	TRBD1	CASSMDRAGNTIYF	TGTGCCAGCAGTATGGACAGGGCTGGAAACACCATATATTTT
TRBJ1-3	TRBV6-6	NA	CASSLDGSSGNTIYF	TGTGCCAGCAGTCTCGACGGGAGCTCTGGAAACACCATATATTTT
TRBJ1-3	TRBV19	NA	CASSPVTSGNTIYF	TGTGCCAGCTCGCCGGTAACTTCTGGAAACACCATATATTTT
TRBJ2-3	TRBV19	NA	CASSIVNLGGADTQYF	TGTGCCAGTAGTATCGTCAATCTAGGCGGGGCAGATACGCAGTATTTT
TRBJ2-3	TRBV7-3	NA	CASSLGPRTDTQYF	TGTGCCAGCAGCTTAGGGCCCCGCACAGATACGCAGTATTTT
TRBJ2-2	TRBV7-3	NA	CASSLENSAGELFF	TGTGCCAGCAGCTTGGAGAATTCGGCCGGGGAGCTGTTTTTT
TRBJ1-2	TRBV28	TRBD1	CASRRDRGRSYGYTF	TGTGCCAGCAGGCGAGACAGGGGGCGAAGTTATGGCTACACCTTC
TRBJ2-3	TRBV5-6	NA	CASSLWYSTDTQYF	TGTGCCAGCAGCTTGTGGTACTCCACAGATACGCAGTATTTT
TRBJ2-1	TRBV6-6	TRBD2	CASSYASGGDRVFF	TGTGCCAGCAGTTACGCTAGCGGGGGGGACCGGGTGTTCTTC
TRBJ1-3	TRBV6-5	NA	CASSSRTTGNTIYF	TGTGCCAGCAGTAGCCGGACAACTGGAAACACCATATATTTT
TRBJ2-1	TRBV14	TRBD1	CASSLPGQGVIGEQFF	TGTGCCAGCAGCCTACCGGGACAGGGAGTAATAGGTGAGCAGTTCTTC
TRBJ1-6	TRBV7-6	TRBD1	CASSFAGQGNSPLHF	TGTGCCAGCAGCTTCGCCGGACAGGGGAATTCACCCCTCCACTTT